A single sample gave rise to the 10 T cell receptor beta chains below, sequenced in a study of T cells in Graves' hyperthyroidism and ophthalmopathy. Amplification of TCR beta CDR3 regions used RNA as the template. Primed by the HTBI set, a first-round RT-PCR was run on the TCR CDR3. TCRdb passed the multiplex PCR reads through MiXCR, listing each CDR3 protein once. The table has around 250,000 distinct CDR3 sequences, 13% to 15% seen once. Sequencing was done on a sample of blood. The receptors were sampled from a woman in her 40s with Graves' hyperthyroidism that later progressed to Graves' ophthalmopathy.

This clonotype occurred many times. This chain joins TRBV28 and TRBJ2-2; the match to TRBD2 covers 7 bases. With V trimmed by 4 bases and J by 2 bases, 4 bases remained unmatched. Germline loops: CDR1 MDHEN, CDR2 SYDVKM. CDR3 length: 15 amino acids. CDR3 coding DNA: TGTGCCAGCAGTTCGGGACTACTTAACACCGGGGAGCTGTTTTTT. This sequence encodes CASSSGLLNTGELFF.

Of note for this clonotype: One end of the junction is discordant with germline, which a read error may explain. The chain links TRBV2 to TRBJ1-2, with 7 nucleotides matching TRBD1. This CDR3 spans 11 amino acids. The germline CDR1 and CDR2 sequences are SNHLY and FYNNEI. This chain's CDR3 is CATSDRVVYSF. The DNA of the CDR3 is TGTGCCACCAGTGACAGGGTCGTCTACAGCTTC.

The rearrangement uses TRBV19 and TRBJ2-1; D ambiguous. V lost 8 bases and J lost 7, with 9 bases in between. Per the germline V gene, CDR1 is LNHDA and CDR2 is SQIVND (reference sequence). The CDR3 has 11 residues. In DNA, the CDR3 is TGTGCCAGTGGGGTCCGAAATGAGCAGTTCTTC. Translated: CASGVRNEQFF.

The sample holds a few counts of this clonotype. V and J are TRBV5-5 and TRBJ1-4, with 8 nucleotides matching TRBD1. J gave up 5 bases and V 4 bases, and 7 bases lay outside the gene matches. CDR1 and CDR2 (germline): SGHKS, YYEKEE (reference sequence). The CDR3 runs to 15 residues. This CDR3 reads CASSQPRDRNEKLFF. The CDR3 DNA sequence: TGTGCCAGCAGCCAACCCAGGGACAGGAATGAAAAACTGTTTTTT.

This clonotype was detected ten times or more. The chain employs TRBV6-1 and TRBJ2-7; D is undetermined. V gave up 5 bases and J gave up 5 bases, with 19 bases separating them. This CDR3 spans 15 amino acids. Per germline, CDR1 MNHNS and CDR2 SASEGT. CDR3 bases: TGTGCCAGCAGTTACAACCCCCCGGTTATCGACGAGCAGTACTTC. The encoded protein is CASSYNPPVIDEQYF.

In this sample, this clonotype turned up many times. This sequence joins TRBV5-1 and TRBJ2-3; the D is unclear. Germline CDR1 reads SGHRS; CDR2 reads YFSETQ. The V end lost 0 bases, the J end lost 0 bases, and 8 bases lay between the germline ends. CDR3 length equals 15 residues. CDR3 sequence reads: CASSLVLASTDTQYF. For the CDR3, the DNA is TGCGCCAGCAGCTTGGTGCTCGCTAGCACAGATACGCAGTATTTT.

The sample holds a few counts of this clonotype. The chain links TRBV30 to TRBJ1-2, with D hard to call. Germline V lookup: CDR1 GTSNPN, CDR2 SVGIG (reference sequence). CDR3 length: 13 amino acids. V lost 0 bases to trimming and J lost 4 bases, with 9 bases between them. CDR3 nucleotide sequence: TGTGCCTGGAGTGTACGTGGGCTCTATGGCTACACCTTC. It yields the protein CAWSVRGLYGYTF.

There are many counts of this clonotype. Here the CDR3 reads CASSYRPGGGTGTGELFF. The CDR3 DNA sequence: TGTGCCAGCAGTTACCGCCCGGGGGGCGGGACGGGCACCGGGGAGCTGTTTTTT. V is TRBV6-5 and J is TRBJ2-2; D is perhaps TRBD2 (7 bases). The V gene's germline CDR1 is MNHEY and CDR2 SVGAGI. The CDR3 consists of 18 residues. Trimming removed 2 bases at V and 4 bases at J, with 20 bases between.

This clonotype was seen many times. This rearrangement joins TRBV4-1 to TRBJ2-1; 8 nucleotides match TRBD2. The trim removed 0 bases at V and 0 bases at J, leaving 1 base unmatched. Germline loops: CDR1 MGHRA, CDR2 YSYEKL. The CDR3 runs 16 residues. CDR3 amino acids: CASSQELAVSYNEQFF. In nucleotides, the CDR3 is TGCGCCAGCAGCCAAGAACTAGCGGTCTCCTACAATGAGCAGTTCTTC.

This clonotype has ten or more counts. This chain links TRBV6-5 with TRBJ1-6, with D possibly TRBD1 on 5 matching bases. Germline lookup yields CDR1 MNHEY and CDR2 SVGAGI. V gave up 0 bases and J gave up 5 bases, with 8 bases separating them. The CDR3 covers 15 residues. CDR3 sequence: CASSYSDRNNSPLHF. In DNA form, the CDR3 reads TGTGCCAGCAGTTACTCCGACAGAAATAATTCACCCCTCCACTTT.